The 30 T cell receptor beta chains listed next were all sequenced from one sample in a study of T-cell reconstitution after alpha-beta-depleted transplantation in children (TCRdb year 2016). The library came from PCR. This sample was sequenced with an Illumina HiSeq 2500. To normalize quantification of the TCRbeta repertoire, the TCR libraries were built with molecular barcoding that relied on unique molecular identifiers. Clones were called with MiXCR by TCRdb after fastp trimmed the public reads at Q25, and only in-frame beta chains were retained. For every CDR3 protein sequence, its rows merge into one entry that carries the most common genes and DNA. The sample profile shows about 540,000 distinct CDR3 sequences; around 20% of them were found once. The ten largest clones represent approximately 3% of the sample. The source material was PBMCs from the stem cell graft donor, sampled from the stem cell graft. Receptors originate from a human donor who donated a stem cell graft to a child with acute lymphoblastic leukemia.

The J gene is TRBJ2-5, the V gene TRBV11-2; D is tentatively TRBD1 or TRBD2 (6 bases each). Trimming shortened V by 2 bases and J by 4 bases, and 17 bases separated the two germline ends. Germline CDR1 and CDR2: SGHAT and FQNNGV. This CDR3 is built from 16 residues. CDR3 region: CASSLLRGRGAETQYF. CDR3 DNA sequence: TGTGCCAGCAGCTTACTGAGGGGAAGGGGGGCAGAGACCCAGTACTTC.

This chain uses TRBV9 with TRBJ2-2; 10 bases map to TRBD1. In germline, CDR1 is SGDLS, CDR2 YYNGEE. CDR3 length: 15 amino acids. V gave up 0 bases and J gave up 7 bases; unmatched junction bases: 3. The CDR3 nucleotides are TGTGCCAGCAGCGTAGAGGGACAGGGGATCGGGGAGCTGTTTTTT. It encodes CASSVEGQGIGELFF.

This clonotype was seen a few times. V gene TRBV27 combines with J gene TRBJ2-1; D call uncertain. V lost 3 bases and J 0 bases, leaving 21 bases between the germline ends. Germline assignment: CDR1 MNHEY and CDR2 SMNVEV (reference sequence). The CDR3 is made up of 19 amino acids. In DNA form, the CDR3 reads TGTGCCAGCAGTTTTGACTTGCCTCTTAGACCCAACTCCTACAATGAGCAGTTCTTC. Translating it yields CASSFDLPLRPNSYNEQFF.

V and J are TRBV5-1 and TRBJ2-6; the D call may be TRBD1 or TRBD2 (5 bases each). The length of the CDR3 is 19 residues. The V end was cut by 2 bases, the J end by 0 bases, with 18 bases between. Per germline, CDR1 SGHRS and CDR2 YFSETQ. CDR3 loop: CASSLASGTGFSGANVLTF. DNA of the CDR3: TGCGCCAGCAGCTTAGCTTCCGGGACGGGATTCTCTGGGGCCAACGTCCTGACTTTC.

In this sample, this clonotype turned up a few times. The chain has TRBV12-3 or TRBV12-4 and TRBJ1-2, with D perhaps matching TRBD1 (5 bases). Trimming pared 5 bases from V and 1 base from J, leaving 17 bases between. The CDR3 contains 16 residues. In DNA form, the CDR3 reads TGTGCCAGCAGTCCCCGGAAGGGACTAAATAACTATGGCTACACCTTC. Translation gives CASSPRKGLNNYGYTF.

V gene TRBV19 combines with J gene TRBJ2-7; 8 bases map to TRBD1. V was clipped by 9 bases and J by 5 bases; unmatched bases: 12. The CDR3 is 14 amino acids. The germline CDR1 and CDR2 sequences are LNHDA and SQIVND (reference sequence). The DNA of the CDR3 is TGTGCCAGCAAGACAGGGGTTGCGGCCCACGAGCAGTACTTC. It is translated as CASKTGVAAHEQYF.

The gene calls are TRBV19 and TRBJ2-3; 11 nucleotides agree with TRBD2. V lost 0 bases and J lost 6; bases outside the gene matches: 5. This CDR3 has 16 amino acids. Germline V gene lookup returns CDR1 LNHDA and CDR2 SQIVND (reference sequence). The CDR3 bases are TGTGCCAGTAGTATAGATCGACTAGCGGGATTGGATACGCAGTATTTT. Its protein product is CASSIDRLAGLDTQYF.

The sample holds a few counts of this clonotype. J is TRBJ2-5 and V is TRBV6-1; unclear D gene. The CDR3 has 12 residues. The germline V gene encodes CDR1 MNHNS and CDR2 SASEGT. Trimming took 6 bases from V and 9 from J, leaving 14 bases between them. CDR3: CASRGYSEAQYF. CDR3 bases: TGTGCCAGCAGGGGGTATTCTGAGGCCCAGTACTTC.

V usage is TRBV6-5 and J usage is TRBJ1-2; no clear D. This CDR3 comprises 13 residues. The germline CDR1 and CDR2 sequences are MNHEY and SVGAGI. Trimming shortened V by 7 bases and J by 0 bases, and 9 bases separated the two germline ends. DNA of the CDR3: TGTGCCAGCATAGGTAGTACTAACTATGGCTACACCTTC. Translating it yields CASIGSTNYGYTF.

This chain links TRBV29-1 with TRBJ2-7; 9 bases agree with TRBD1. This CDR3 is built from 12 residues. V lost 7 bases and J lost 6; bases outside the gene matches: 7. Germline CDR1 is SQVTM and CDR2 is ANQGSEA. The CDR3 here is CSGEQGAGEQYF. DNA for the CDR3: TGCAGCGGGGAACAGGGGGCCGGCGAGCAGTACTTC.

The chain links TRBV5-1 to TRBJ1-5; maybe TRBD1 (5 bases). Germline V lookup: CDR1 SGHRS, CDR2 YFSETQ. The germline V and J ends were trimmed by 3 bases and 0 bases, with 10 bases remaining between them. The length of the CDR3 is 15 residues. The CDR3 coding sequence is TGCGCCAGCAGCTACGAGGGGACTAGCAATCAGCCCCAGCATTTT. Residues: CASSYEGTSNQPQHF.

The chain joins TRBV7-8 to TRBJ1-1; D remains ambiguous. The CDR3 extends over 12 amino acids. Germline V gene sequence: CDR1 SGHVS, CDR2 FQNEAQ. V lost 8 bases and J 3 bases, leaving 10 bases between the germline ends. In nucleotides, the CDR3 is TGTGCCAGCTGCCGCGGGGACACTGAAGCTTTCTTT. Translation: CASCRGDTEAFF.

V is TRBV9 and J is TRBJ2-1, with TRBD2 matching over 15 bases. V shed 4 bases and J 2 bases; nucleotides not matched to a gene: 13. The length of the CDR3 is 20 residues. CDR1 is SGDLS and CDR2 is YYNGEE in the germline V gene. CDR3 amino acids: CASSFVPGLAGGIPYNEQFF. For the CDR3, the DNA is TGTGCCAGCAGCTTCGTCCCGGGACTAGCGGGAGGTATACCCTACAATGAGCAGTTCTTC.

The chain employs TRBV7-3 and TRBJ1-1; D unclear. Per the germline V gene, CDR1 is SGHTA and CDR2 is FQGTGA. The CDR3 runs to 10 residues. Trimming cost V 9 bases and J 0 bases, with 2 bases left between them. Here the CDR3 reads CASLNTEAFF. The CDR3 region has the DNA TGTGCCAGTTTGAACACTGAAGCTTTCTTT.

This clonotype occurred a few times. J is TRBJ1-1 and V is TRBV11-1, with no clear D. The CDR3 runs 15 residues. V was shortened by 1 base and J by 0 bases, with 9 bases between the two germline ends. Per germline, CDR1 SGHAT and CDR2 FQDESV (reference sequence). In nucleotides, the CDR3 is TGTGCCAGCAGCTTAGTCTCGGCGGTGAACACTGAAGCTTTCTTT. It specifies CASSLVSAVNTEAFF.

V and J are TRBV20-1 and TRBJ2-2; D is undetermined. The CDR3 is made up of 13 amino acids. V was shortened by 1 base and J by 5 bases, with 8 bases between the two germline ends. Germline CDR1 DFQATT, CDR2 SNEGSKA (reference sequence). CDR3 DNA sequence: TGCAGTGCTAGAGCACTTCAGACCGGGGAGCTGTTTTTT. It specifies CSARALQTGELFF.

The chain combines TRBV27 with TRBJ2-1, with D hard to call. Trimming shortened V by 3 bases and J by 3 bases, and 6 bases separated the two germline ends. This CDR3 is 13 amino acids long. CDR1 is MNHEY, CDR2 SMNVEV, per germline (reference sequence). CDR3 protein: CASSFEFYNEQFF. The CDR3 bases are TGTGCCAGCAGTTTTGAGTTCTACAATGAGCAGTTCTTC.

This clonotype was recorded a few times. The CDR3: CASSLTRGWDGELFF. The CDR3 DNA sequence: TGCGCCAGCAGCTTGACACGGGGCTGGGACGGGGAGCTGTTTTTT. The rearrangement links TRBV5-1 to TRBJ2-2, with D perhaps given as TRBD1 or TRBD2 (5 bases each). The CDR3 spans 15 residues. Per the germline V gene, CDR1 is SGHRS and CDR2 is YFSETQ. The ends were cut back, 1 base at V and 7 bases at J, with 14 bases in the middle.

The chain combines TRBV6-4 with TRBJ2-1, with D tentatively TRBD2 (7 bases). In germline, CDR1 is MRHNA, CDR2 SNTAGT. CDR3 length: 16 amino acids. Trimming shortened V by 0 bases and J by 5 bases, and 14 bases separated the two germline ends. The CDR3 DNA is TGTGCCAGCAGTGACTCTGGGGGGGGCGAGAACAATGAGCAGTTCTTC. Protein product: CASSDSGGGENNEQFF.

V usage is TRBV29-1 and J usage is TRBJ1-1, with 8 bases aligning to TRBD1. CDR1 is SQVTM, CDR2 ANQGSEA, per germline. With V trimmed by 7 bases and J by 4 bases, 5 bases remained unmatched. The CDR3 has 12 amino acids. CDR3 residues: CSAADRGTEAFF. The CDR3 bases are TGCAGCGCCGCTGACAGGGGCACTGAAGCTTTCTTT.

This clonotype was detected a few times. V gene TRBV5-1 combines with J gene TRBJ2-3; 8 bases agree with TRBD1. J lost 3 bases, V lost 4 bases, and 10 bases had no gene match. Per germline, CDR1 SGHRS and CDR2 YFSETQ. The CDR3 is 16 amino acids. This chain's CDR3 is CASSRGQGMGTDTQYF. CDR3 DNA: TGCGCCAGCAGCCGCGGACAGGGAATGGGGACAGATACGCAGTATTTT.

This clonotype appeared a few times. This chain connects TRBV5-1 to TRBJ2-7, with 11 bases lining up with TRBD2. CDR3 length: 15 amino acids. The germline gives CDR1 SGHRS, CDR2 YFSETQ. The J segment lost 5 bases and the V segment lost 1 base, leaving 5 bases of the junction unmatched. In DNA, the CDR3 is TGCGCCAGCAGCTTGACTAGCGGGAGCACCCACGAGCAGTACTTC. Protein: CASSLTSGSTHEQYF.

The chain uses TRBV5-5 and TRBJ2-7; D may be TRBD1 or TRBD2 (6 bases each). The germline V gene has CDR1 SGHKS and CDR2 YYEKEE (reference sequence). The CDR3 covers 14 residues. The ends were cut back, 3 bases at V and 3 bases at J, with 13 bases in the middle. The CDR3 DNA follows: TGTGCCAGCAGCTGGGGGGCAGGGGACTACGAGCAGTACTTC. Translation gives CASSWGAGDYEQYF.

The rearrangement links TRBV28 to TRBJ1-2; 7 nucleotides match TRBD1. This CDR3 comprises 13 residues. The germline V gene encodes CDR1 MDHEN and CDR2 SYDVKM. The V gene end was trimmed by 4 bases and the J gene end by 5 bases; junction bases not matched to a gene: 4. For the CDR3, the DNA is TGTGCCAGCAGTTCCCACAGGGGATATGGCTACACCTTC. This sequence encodes CASSSHRGYGYTF.

This clonotype came up many times. The chain combines TRBV6-1 with TRBJ2-3; unclear D gene. With 6 bases removed from V and 1 base from J, the gap between germline ends came to 2 bases. Germline loops: CDR1 MNHNS, CDR2 SASEGT. This CDR3 region has 11 residues. Here the CDR3 DNA reads TGTGCCAGCAGGCGCACAGATACGCAGTATTTT. It encodes CASRRTDTQYF.

The V and J genes are TRBV27 and TRBJ2-3; D remains unclear. Per the germline V gene, CDR1 is MNHEY and CDR2 is SMNVEV (reference sequence). The CDR3 sequence is 14 residues long. Trimming removed 0 bases at V and 4 bases at J, with 8 bases between. The CDR3 spells CASSLSVSADTQYF. CDR3 nucleotides: TGTGCCAGCAGTTTATCGGTTTCAGCAGATACGCAGTATTTT.

The chain combines TRBV12-3 or TRBV12-4 with TRBJ1-5, with 8 bases fitting TRBD1. The V and J ends lost 7 bases and 2 bases, in that order; junction bases with no gene match: 13. CDR3 length equals 17 residues. CDR3: CASKPQGASLGNQPQHF. The CDR3, as DNA: TGTGCCAGCAAACCTCAGGGGGCAAGCCTTGGCAATCAGCCCCAGCATTTT.

This clonotype has more than one count but fewer than ten. J is TRBJ1-1 and V is TRBV12-3 or TRBV12-4; D remains unclear. The CDR3 is 11 amino acids. Trimming left V 2 bases short and J 6 bases short, with 4 bases between. The CDR3 spells CASSLWAEAFF. CDR3 nucleotides: TGTGCCAGCAGTTTATGGGCTGAAGCTTTCTTT.

A few counts support this clonotype. This sequence joins TRBV5-1 and TRBJ1-2; D call uncertain. With 2 bases removed from V and 4 bases from J, the gap between germline ends came to 6 bases. Germline V gene sequence: CDR1 SGHRS, CDR2 YFSETQ. The length of the CDR3 is 12 residues. This CDR3 is CASSFEPYGYTF. The CDR3 bases are TGCGCCAGCAGCTTCGAGCCCTATGGCTACACCTTC.

The chain carries TRBV29-1 and TRBJ2-2; D gene unclear. The CDR3 covers 13 residues. Germline CDR1 and CDR2: SQVTM and ANQGSEA. V was shortened by 1 base and J by 4 bases, with 7 bases between the two germline ends. In nucleotides, the CDR3 is TGCAGCGTTGAAGTAGGTCTCACCGGGGAGCTGTTTTTT. Translated, it gives CSVEVGLTGELFF.